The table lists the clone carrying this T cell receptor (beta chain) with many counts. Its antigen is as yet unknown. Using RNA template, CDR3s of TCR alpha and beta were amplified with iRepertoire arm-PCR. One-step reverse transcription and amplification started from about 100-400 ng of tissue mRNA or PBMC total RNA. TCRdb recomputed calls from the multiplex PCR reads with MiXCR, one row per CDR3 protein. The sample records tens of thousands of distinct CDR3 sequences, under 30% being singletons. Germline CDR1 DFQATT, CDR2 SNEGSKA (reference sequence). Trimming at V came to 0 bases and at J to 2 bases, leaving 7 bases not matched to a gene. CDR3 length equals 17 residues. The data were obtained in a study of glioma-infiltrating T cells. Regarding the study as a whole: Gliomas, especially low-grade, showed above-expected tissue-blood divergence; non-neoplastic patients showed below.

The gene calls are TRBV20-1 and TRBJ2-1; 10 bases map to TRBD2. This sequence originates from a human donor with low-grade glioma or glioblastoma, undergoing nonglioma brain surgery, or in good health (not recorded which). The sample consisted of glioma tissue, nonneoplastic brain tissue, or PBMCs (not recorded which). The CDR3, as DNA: TGCAGTGCTAGAGATCTAGCGGGAGTATTCGCCTACAATGAGCAGTTCTTC. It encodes CSARDLAGVFAYNEQFF.